Detailed here is one T cell receptor beta chain. A single record per CDR3 protein comes from TCRdb applying MiXCR to the RT-PCR reads. The sample has around 700,000 distinct CDR3 sequences, around 14% seen once. The CDR3 runs to 17 residues. In germline, CDR1 is SGHAT, CDR2 FQNNGV. The V gene lost 6 bases and the J gene lost 4 bases, with 24 bases spanning the gap. The clonotype was recovered from a female donor in good health, serving as a healthy control. The sequenced sample was memory CD4+ T cells from blood. This chain uses TRBV11-2 with TRBJ2-5; D may correspond to TRBD1 or TRBD2 (5 bases each). CDR3 nucleotides: TGTGCCAGCAGAAAAGGGATAGGGACCCTAGGGATAGAGACCCAGTACTTC. This sequence encodes CASRKGIGTLGIETQYF.